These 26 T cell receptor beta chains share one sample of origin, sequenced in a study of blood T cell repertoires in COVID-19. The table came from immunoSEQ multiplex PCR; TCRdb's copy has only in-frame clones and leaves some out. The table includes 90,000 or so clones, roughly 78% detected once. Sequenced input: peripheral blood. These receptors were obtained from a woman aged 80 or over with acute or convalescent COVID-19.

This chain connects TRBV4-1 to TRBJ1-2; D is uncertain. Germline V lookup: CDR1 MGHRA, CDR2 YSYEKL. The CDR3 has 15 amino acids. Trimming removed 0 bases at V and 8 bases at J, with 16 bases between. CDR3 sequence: CASSQERTVLRGYTF. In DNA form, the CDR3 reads TGCGCCAGCAGCCAAGAAAGAACAGTCTTAAGGGGCTACACCTTC.

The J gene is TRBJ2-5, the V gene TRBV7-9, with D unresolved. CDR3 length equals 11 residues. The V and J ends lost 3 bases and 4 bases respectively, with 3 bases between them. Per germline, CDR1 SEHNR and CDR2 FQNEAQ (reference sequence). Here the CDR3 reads CASSFLETQYF. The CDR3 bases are TGTGCCAGCAGCTTCTTAGAGACCCAGTACTTC.

CDR3 sequence (DNA): TGTGCCATCAGTGACCGGGACAGGGGTGTTGGCAATCAGCCCCAGCATTTT. This sequence encodes CAISDRDRGVGNQPQHF. The J gene is TRBJ1-5, the V gene TRBV10-3; TRBD1 matches 10 bases. CDR1 ENHRY and CDR2 SYGVKD come from the germline V gene. After removal of 3 bases from V and 2 bases from J, the junction contained 7 bases not matched to a gene. CDR3 length: 17 residues.

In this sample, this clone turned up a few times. The CDR3 reads CASSLSRVEKLFF. DNA of the CDR3: TGTGCCAGCAGCTTATCCAGGGTGGAAAAACTGTTTTTT. The rearrangement links TRBV7-8 to TRBJ1-4, with a possible D match to TRBD1 (5 bases). Trimming stripped 2 bases from V and 8 bases from J, with 9 bases between. Germline CDR1 reads SGHVS; CDR2 reads FQNEAQ. This CDR3 spans 13 amino acids.

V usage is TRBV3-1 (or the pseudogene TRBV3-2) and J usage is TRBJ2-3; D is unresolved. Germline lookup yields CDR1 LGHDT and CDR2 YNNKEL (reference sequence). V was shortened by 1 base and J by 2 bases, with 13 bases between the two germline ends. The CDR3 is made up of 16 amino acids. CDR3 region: CASSQGSSVNTDTQYF. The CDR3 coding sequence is TGTGCCAGCAGCCAAGGGTCGTCGGTAAACACAGATACGCAGTATTTT.

The CDR3: CASSLVQNQGVAFF. CDR3 coding DNA: TGTGCCAGCAGCTTAGTACAAAACCAGGGGGTGGCTTTCTTT. This chain links TRBV7-9 with TRBJ1-1; 7 nucleotides agree with TRBD1. The CDR3 is 14 amino acids. CDR1 SEHNR and CDR2 FQNEAQ come from the germline V gene (reference sequence). Trimming removed 1 base from V and 11 bases from J; junction bases left unmatched: 10.

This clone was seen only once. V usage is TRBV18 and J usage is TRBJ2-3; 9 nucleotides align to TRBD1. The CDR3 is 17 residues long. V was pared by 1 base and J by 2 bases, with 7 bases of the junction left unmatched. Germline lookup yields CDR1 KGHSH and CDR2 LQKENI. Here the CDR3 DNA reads TGTGCCAGCTCACCACGGGGAAGGACAGGGGTCACAGATACGCAGTATTTT. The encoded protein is CASSPRGRTGVTDTQYF.

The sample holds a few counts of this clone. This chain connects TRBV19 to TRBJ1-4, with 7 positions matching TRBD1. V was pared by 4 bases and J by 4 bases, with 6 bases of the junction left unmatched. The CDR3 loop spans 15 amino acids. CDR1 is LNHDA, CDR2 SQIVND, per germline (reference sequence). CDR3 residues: CASSTRDSLNEKLFF. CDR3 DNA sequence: TGTGCCAGTAGTACCCGGGACAGCCTTAATGAAAAACTGTTTTTT. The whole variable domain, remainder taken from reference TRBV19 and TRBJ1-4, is DGGITQSPKYLFRKEGQNVTLSCEQNLNHDAMYWYRQDPGQGLRLIYYSQIVNDFQKGDIAEGYSVSREKKESFPLTVTSAQKNPTAFYLCASSTRDSLNEKLFFGSGTQLSVL.

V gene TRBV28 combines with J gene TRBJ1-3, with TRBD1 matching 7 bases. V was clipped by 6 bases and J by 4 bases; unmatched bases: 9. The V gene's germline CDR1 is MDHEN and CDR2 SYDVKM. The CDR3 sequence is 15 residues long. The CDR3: CASSEPTGRGNTIYF. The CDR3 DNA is TGTGCCAGCAGCGAGCCGACAGGGAGGGGAAACACCATATATTTT.

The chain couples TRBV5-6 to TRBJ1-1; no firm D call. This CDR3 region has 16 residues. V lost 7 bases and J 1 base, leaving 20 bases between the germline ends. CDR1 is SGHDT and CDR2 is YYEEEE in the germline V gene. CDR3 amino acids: CASAIPGAGRNTEAFF. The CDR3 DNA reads TGTGCCAGCGCAATCCCGGGAGCGGGGAGGAACACTGAAGCTTTCTTT. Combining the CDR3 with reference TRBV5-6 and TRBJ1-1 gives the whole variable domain DAGVTQSPTHLIKTRGQQVTLRCSPKSGHDTVSWYQQALGQGPQFIFQYYEEEERQRGNFPDRFSGHQFPNYSSELNVNALLLGDSALYLCASAIPGAGRNTEAFFGQGTRLTVV.

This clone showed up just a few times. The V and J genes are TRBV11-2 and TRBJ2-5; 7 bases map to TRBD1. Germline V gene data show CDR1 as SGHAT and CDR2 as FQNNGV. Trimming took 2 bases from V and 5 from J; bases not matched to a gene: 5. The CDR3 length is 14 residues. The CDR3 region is CASSLNRGAETQYF. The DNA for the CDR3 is TGTGCCAGCAGCTTAAACAGGGGTGCGGAGACCCAGTACTTC. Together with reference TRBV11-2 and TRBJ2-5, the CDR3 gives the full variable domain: EAGVAQSPRYKIIEKRQSVAFWCNPISGHATLYWYQQILGQGPKLLIQFQNNGVVDDSQLPKDRFSAERLKGVDSTLKIQPAKLEDSAVYLCASSLNRGAETQYFGPGTRLLVL.

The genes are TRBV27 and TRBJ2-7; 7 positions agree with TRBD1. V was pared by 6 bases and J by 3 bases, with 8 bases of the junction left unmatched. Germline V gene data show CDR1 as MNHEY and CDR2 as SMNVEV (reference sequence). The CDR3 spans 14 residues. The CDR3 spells CASSPGQNHYEQYF. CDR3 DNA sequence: TGTGCCAGCAGCCCGGGACAGAACCACTACGAGCAGTACTTC.

CDR3 sequence (DNA): TGTGCCAGCAGCCGAGTCAGGGGGTCCTACAATGAGCAGTTCTTC. Translation: CASSRVRGSYNEQFF. The chain combines TRBV5-4 with TRBJ2-1, with 7 bases aligning to TRBD1. The germline CDR1 and CDR2 sequences are SGHNT and YYREEE (reference sequence). Germline trimming cut 4 bases from V and 1 base from J; bases unmatched to any gene: 5. This CDR3 has 15 residues.

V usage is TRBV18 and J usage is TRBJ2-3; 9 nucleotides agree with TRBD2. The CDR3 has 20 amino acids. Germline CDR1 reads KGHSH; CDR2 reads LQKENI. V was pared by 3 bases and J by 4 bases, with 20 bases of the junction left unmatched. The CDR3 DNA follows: TGTGCCAGCTCACCGGCCCTACGGGTATTCAAGCGGGGGGTGGCAGATACGCAGTATTTT. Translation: CASSPALRVFKRGVADTQYF.

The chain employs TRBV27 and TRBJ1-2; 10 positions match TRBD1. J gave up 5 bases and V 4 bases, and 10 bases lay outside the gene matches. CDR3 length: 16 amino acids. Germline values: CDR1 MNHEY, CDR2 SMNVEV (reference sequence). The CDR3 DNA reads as TGTGCCAGCAGTTACTTTATGGGACAGGGGTTTTATGGCTACACCTTC. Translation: CASSYFMGQGFYGYTF.

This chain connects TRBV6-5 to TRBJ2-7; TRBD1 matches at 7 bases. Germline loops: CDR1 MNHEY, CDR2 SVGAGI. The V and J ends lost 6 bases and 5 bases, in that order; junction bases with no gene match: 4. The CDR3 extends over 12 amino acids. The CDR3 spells CASSVTGDEQYF. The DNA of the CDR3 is TGTGCCAGCAGCGTAACAGGGGACGAGCAGTACTTC.

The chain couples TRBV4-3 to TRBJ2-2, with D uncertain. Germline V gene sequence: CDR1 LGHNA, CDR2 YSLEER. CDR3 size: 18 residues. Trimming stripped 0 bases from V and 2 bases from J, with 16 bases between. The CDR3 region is CASSQEAPSPINTGELFF. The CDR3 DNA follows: TGCGCCAGCAGCCAAGAGGCCCCTAGTCCCATCAACACCGGGGAGCTGTTTTTT.

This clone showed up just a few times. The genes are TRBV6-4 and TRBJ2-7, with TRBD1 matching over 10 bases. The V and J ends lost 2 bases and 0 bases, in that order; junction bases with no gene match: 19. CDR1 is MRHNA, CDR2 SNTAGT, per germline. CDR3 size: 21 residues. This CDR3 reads CASSDGKFNRDRGRCSYEQYF. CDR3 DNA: TGTGCCAGCAGTGACGGTAAATTTAATCGGGACAGGGGCCGTTGCTCCTACGAGCAGTACTTC.

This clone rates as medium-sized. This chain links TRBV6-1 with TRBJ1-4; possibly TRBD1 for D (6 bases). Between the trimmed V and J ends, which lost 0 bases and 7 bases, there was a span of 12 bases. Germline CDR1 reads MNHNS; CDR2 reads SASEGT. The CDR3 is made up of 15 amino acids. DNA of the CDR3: TGTGCCAGCAGTGAAGCGCTGACAGGTGGTGAAAAACTGTTTTTT. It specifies CASSEALTGGEKLFF.

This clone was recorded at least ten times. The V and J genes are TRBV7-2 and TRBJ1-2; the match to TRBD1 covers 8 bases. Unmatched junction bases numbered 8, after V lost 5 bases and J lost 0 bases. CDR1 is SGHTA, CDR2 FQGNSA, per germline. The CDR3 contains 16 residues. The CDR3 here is CASSVSGTGSNYGYTF. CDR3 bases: TGTGCCAGCAGCGTTTCCGGGACAGGTTCTAACTATGGCTACACCTTC.

This chain's CDR3 is CASSLVAGGGTDTQYF. CDR3 nucleotide sequence: TGTGCCAGCAGCTTAGTAGCGGGGGGAGGCACAGATACGCAGTATTTT. This chain connects TRBV5-6 to TRBJ2-3; 10 nucleotides line up with TRBD2. CDR3 length: 16 amino acids. V dropped 2 bases and J dropped 1; count of bases not matched to a gene: 4. CDR1 and CDR2 from the germline V gene are SGHDT and YYEEEE.

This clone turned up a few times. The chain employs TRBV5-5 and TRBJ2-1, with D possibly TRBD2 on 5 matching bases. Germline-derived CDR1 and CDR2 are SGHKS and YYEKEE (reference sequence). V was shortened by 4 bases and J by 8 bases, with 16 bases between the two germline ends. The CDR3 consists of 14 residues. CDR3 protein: CASSPGSQWDEQFF. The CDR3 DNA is TGTGCCAGCAGCCCGGGGAGTCAGTGGGATGAGCAGTTCTTC.

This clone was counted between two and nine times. CDR3 in DNA: TGTGCCAGCACCCAGGGGGGATGGAATAATTCACCCCTCCACTTT. Encoded protein: CASTQGGWNNSPLHF. This rearrangement joins TRBV25-1 to TRBJ1-6; 7 nucleotides match TRBD1. With V trimmed by 7 bases and J by 5 bases, 8 bases remained unmatched. Per germline, CDR1 MGHDK and CDR2 SYGVNS. The length of the CDR3 is 15 residues.

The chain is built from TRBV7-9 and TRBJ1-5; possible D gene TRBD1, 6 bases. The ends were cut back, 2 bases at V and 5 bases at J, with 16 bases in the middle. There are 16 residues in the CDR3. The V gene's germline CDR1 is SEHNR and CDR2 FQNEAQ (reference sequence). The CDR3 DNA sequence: TGTGCCAGCAGCTTATCAGGGGCCTTGGGCGATCAGCCCCAGCATTTT. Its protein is CASSLSGALGDQPQHF.

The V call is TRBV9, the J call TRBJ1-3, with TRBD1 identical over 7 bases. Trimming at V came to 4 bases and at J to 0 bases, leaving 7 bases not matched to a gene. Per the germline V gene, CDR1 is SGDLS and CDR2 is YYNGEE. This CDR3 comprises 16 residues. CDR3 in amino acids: CASSPQGTVSGNTIYF. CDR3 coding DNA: TGTGCCAGCAGCCCGCAGGGGACAGTCTCTGGAAACACCATATATTTT.

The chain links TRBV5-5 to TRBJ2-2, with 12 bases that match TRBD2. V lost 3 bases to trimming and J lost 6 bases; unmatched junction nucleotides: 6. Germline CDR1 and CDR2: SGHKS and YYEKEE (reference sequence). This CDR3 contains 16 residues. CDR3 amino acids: CASSSGLAGRAGELFF. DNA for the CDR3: TGTGCCAGCAGCTCTGGACTAGCGGGGAGGGCCGGGGAGCTGTTTTTT.